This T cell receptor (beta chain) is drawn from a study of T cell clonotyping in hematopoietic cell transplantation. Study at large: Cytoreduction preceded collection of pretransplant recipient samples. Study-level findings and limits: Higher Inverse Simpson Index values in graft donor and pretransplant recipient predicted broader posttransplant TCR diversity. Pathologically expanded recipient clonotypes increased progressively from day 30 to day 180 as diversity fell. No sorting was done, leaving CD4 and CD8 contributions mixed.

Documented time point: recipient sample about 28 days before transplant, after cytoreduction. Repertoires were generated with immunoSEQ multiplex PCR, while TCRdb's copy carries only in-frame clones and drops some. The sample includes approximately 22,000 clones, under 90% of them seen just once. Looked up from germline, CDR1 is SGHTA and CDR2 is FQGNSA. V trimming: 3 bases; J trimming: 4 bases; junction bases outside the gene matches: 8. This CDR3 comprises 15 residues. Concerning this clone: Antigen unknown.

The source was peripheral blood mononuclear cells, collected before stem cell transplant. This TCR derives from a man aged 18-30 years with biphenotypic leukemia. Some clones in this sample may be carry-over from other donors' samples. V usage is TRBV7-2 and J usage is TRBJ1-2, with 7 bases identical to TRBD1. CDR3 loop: CASSFDRDLGYGYTF. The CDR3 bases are TGTGCCAGCAGCTTCGACAGGGATCTGGGCTATGGCTACACCTTC.